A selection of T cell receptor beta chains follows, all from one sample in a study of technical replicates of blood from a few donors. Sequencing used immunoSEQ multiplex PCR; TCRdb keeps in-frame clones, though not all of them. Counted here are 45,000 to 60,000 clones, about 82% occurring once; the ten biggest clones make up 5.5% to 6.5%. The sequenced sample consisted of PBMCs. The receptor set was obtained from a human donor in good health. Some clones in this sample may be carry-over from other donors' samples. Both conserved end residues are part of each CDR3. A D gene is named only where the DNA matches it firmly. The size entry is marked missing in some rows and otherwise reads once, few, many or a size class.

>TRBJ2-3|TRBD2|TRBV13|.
TGTGCCAGCAGCTGGACTAGCGGCACAGATACGCAGTATTTT
CASSWTSGTDTQYF
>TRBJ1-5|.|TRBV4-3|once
TGCGCCAGCAGCCAAGAATGGAGGGTGAGCAATCAGCCCCAGCATTTT
CASSQEWRVSNQPQHF
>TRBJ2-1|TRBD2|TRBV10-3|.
TGTGCCATCAGTGAGTCTAGCGGGGGTTACAATGAGCAGTTCTTC
CAISESSGGYNEQFF
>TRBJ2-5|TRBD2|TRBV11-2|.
TGTGCCAGCAGCTTCCGGACTAGCGGGGGTTTTGAGACCCAGTACTTC
CASSFRTSGGFETQYF
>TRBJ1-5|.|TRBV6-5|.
TGTGCCAGCAGTTACTCGAGTGCGGGGCCCCAGCATTTT
CASSYSSAGPQHF
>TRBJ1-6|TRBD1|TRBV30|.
TGTGCCTGGGACAGGGGGAATTCACCCCTCCACTTT
CAWDRGNSPLHF
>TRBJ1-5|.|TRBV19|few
TGTGCCAGTAGCGTCACAGGGAATAGCAATCAGCCCCAGCATTTT
CASSVTGNSNQPQHF
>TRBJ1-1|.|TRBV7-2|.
TGTGCCAGCAGGCCGGGGGGCGAGGGTACTGAAGCTTTCTTT
CASRPGGEGTEAFF
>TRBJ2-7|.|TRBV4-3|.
TGCGCCAGCAGCCAAGGTCCTAGCAGTTACGAGCAGTACTTC
CASSQGPSSYEQYF
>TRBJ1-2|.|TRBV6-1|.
TGTGCCAGCTCCTCACTTGGGACTACCTATGGCTACACCTTC
CASSSLGTTYGYTF
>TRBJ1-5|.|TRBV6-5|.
TGTGCCAGCAGCCAACAGGGTAATCGCAATCAGCCCCAGCATTTT
CASSQQGNRNQPQHF
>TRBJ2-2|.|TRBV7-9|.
TGTGCCAGCAGCCTTACGGGCACCGGGGAGCTGTTTTTT
CASSLTGTGELFF
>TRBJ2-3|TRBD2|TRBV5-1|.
TGCGCCAGCAGCACTAGCGGGGGGAGCACAGATACGCAGTATTTT
CASSTSGGSTDTQYF
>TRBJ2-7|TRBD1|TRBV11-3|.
TGTGCCAGCAGCGAGGGACAGGGCTACGAGCAGTACTTC
CASSEGQGYEQYF
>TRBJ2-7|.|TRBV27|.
TGTGCCAGCGGACCTGGGGCGGTGGACGAGCAGTACTTC
CASGPGAVDEQYF
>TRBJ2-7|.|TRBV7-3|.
TGTGCCAGCAGCTTAAATGCGGGAATCTCCTACGAGCAGTACTTC
CASSLNAGISYEQYF
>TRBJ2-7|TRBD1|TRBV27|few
TGTGCCAGCAGGTTAGGACAGGGCTACGAGCAGTACTTC
CASRLGQGYEQYF
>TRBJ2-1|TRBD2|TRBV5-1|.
TGCGCCAGCAGCTTGACCAGCGGGAGAACCTACAATGAGCAGTTCTTC
CASSLTSGRTYNEQFF
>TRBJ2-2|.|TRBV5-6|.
TGTGCCAGCAGCTTGCTTGCCGGGGAGCTGTTTTTT
CASSLLAGELFF
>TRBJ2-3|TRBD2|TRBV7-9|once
TGTGCCAGTAAGCGGGAGTTCGCAGATACGCAGTATTTT
CASKREFADTQYF
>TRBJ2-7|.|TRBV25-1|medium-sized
TGTGCCAGCAGTGAATGGGCAGGAGAGCAGTACTTC
CASSEWAGEQYF
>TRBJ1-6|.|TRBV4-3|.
TGCGCCAGCAGCCAAGATCGTCGGGGTTTGAGGAATTCACCCCTCCACTTT
CASSQDRRGLRNSPLHF
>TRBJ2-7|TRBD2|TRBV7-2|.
TGTGCCAGCAGTCTGACGGGACTAGCGGGGTACGAGCAGTACTTC
CASSLTGLAGYEQYF
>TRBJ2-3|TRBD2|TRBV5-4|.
TGTGCCAGCAGCGGGGGGGGACTAGCGGGAGTGACAGATACGCAGTATTTT
CASSGGGLAGVTDTQYF
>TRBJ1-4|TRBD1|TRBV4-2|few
TGTGCCAGCAGCCAGGGATCCGGGACAGGGAATGAAAAACTGTTTTTT
CASSQGSGTGNEKLFF
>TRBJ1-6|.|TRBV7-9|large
TGTGCCACCCACGGTCCGACAGCCATTAATTCACCCCTCCACTTT
CATHGPTAINSPLHF
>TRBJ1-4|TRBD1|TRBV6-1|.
TGTGCCAGCAGTGTTTGGGACAGGGTTTCGTGGGCCAACGAAAAACTGTTTTTT
CASSVWDRVSWANEKLFF
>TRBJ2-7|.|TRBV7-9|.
TGTGCCAGCAGCTTAGGCCTAGCCTACGAGCAGTACTTC
CASSLGLAYEQYF
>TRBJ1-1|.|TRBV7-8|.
TGTGCCAGCAGCTTAGACCGACTGGTGAACACTGAAGCTTTCTTT
CASSLDRLVNTEAFF
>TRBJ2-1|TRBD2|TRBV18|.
TGTGCCAGCTCACCCGCTAGTGTTAGCGGGAGAGGGGGCAATGAGCAGTTCTTC
CASSPASVSGRGGNEQFF
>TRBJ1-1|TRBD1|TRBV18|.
TGTGCCAGCTCACGTGTTGAGGGGGCCACGAACACTGAAGCTTTCTTT
CASSRVEGATNTEAFF
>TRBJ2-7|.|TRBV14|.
TGTGCCAGCAGCCAGAGGGACTTTTCCTACGAGCAGTACTTC
CASSQRDFSYEQYF
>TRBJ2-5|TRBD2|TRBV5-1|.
TGCGCCAGCAGCTTGGGCACTAGCGGGAGTAGGGAGACCCAGTACTTC
CASSLGTSGSRETQYF
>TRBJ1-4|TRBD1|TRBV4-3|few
TGCGCCAGCAGCCAAGAACTACCGGGACAGGGGGCTAAACTGTTTTTT
CASSQELPGQGAKLFF
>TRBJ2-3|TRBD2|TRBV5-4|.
TGTGCCAGCAGCTTAGCGGGGGGCACAGATACGCAGTATTTT
CASSLAGGTDTQYF
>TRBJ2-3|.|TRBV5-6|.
TGTGCCAGCAGTTCGGATGGACAGCTCAAACAGGGTACGCAGTATTTT
CASSSDGQLKQGTQYF
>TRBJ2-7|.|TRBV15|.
TGTGCCACCAGCAGAGATAGGGGTGGCGAGCAGTACTTC
CATSRDRGGEQYF
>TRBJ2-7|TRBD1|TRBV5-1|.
TGCGCCAGCAGCTTGGACCCAGCAGGGGGCGGCGAGTCCGAGCAGTACTTC
CASSLDPAGGGESEQYF
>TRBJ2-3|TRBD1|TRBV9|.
TGTGCCAGCAGCACCGACAGGGGGAGCACAGATACGCAGTATTTT
CASSTDRGSTDTQYF